The 11 T cell receptor beta chains presented below share a single source sample, sequenced in a study of T cell responses to AZD1222 COVID-19 vaccine. This table comes from immunoSEQ multiplex PCR, and its TCRdb copy is limited to in-frame clones, with some not included. The sample yields 100,000 to 150,000 clones, 88% seen once. This specimen was peripheral blood, taken on day 0 of AZD1222 vaccination. Every receptor here comes from an adult in good health.

This clone was detected only a few times. V usage is TRBV12-3 or TRBV12-4 and J usage is TRBJ1-4; 7 bases are shared with TRBD1. V lost 7 bases and J lost 7; bases outside the gene matches: 6. This CDR3 has 13 amino acids. The CDR3 spells CASTPGGVEKLFF. The CDR3 nucleotides read TGTGCCAGCACCCCAGGGGGAGTTGAAAAACTGTTTTTT.

The chain is built from TRBV6-5 and TRBJ2-1; D unresolved. There are 11 residues in the CDR3. Deletions cut 6 bases from V and 1 base from J, with 1 base between. CDR1 is MNHEY and CDR2 is SVGAGI in the germline V gene. The CDR3 DNA follows: TGTGCCAGCAGATCCTACAATGAGCAGTTCTTC. Its translation: CASRSYNEQFF.

This chain links TRBV12-3 or TRBV12-4 with TRBJ1-5; D remains ambiguous. Trimming left V 1 base short and J 6 bases short, with 7 bases between. There are 13 residues in the CDR3. The CDR3, as DNA: TGTGCCAGCAGTTTAGACGTGATTCAGCCCCAGCATTTT. This codes for CASSLDVIQPQHF.

The chain combines TRBV21-1 with TRBJ1-5. TRBV21-1 represents a pseudogene. The CDR3 runs 13 residues. CDR3 bases: TGTGCCAGCAGCAAGCGTAAGGGTCAGCCCCAGCATTTT. Translation gives CASSKRKGQPQHF.

The rearrangement joins TRBV3-1 (or the pseudogene TRBV3-2) to TRBJ2-7; the match to TRBD1 covers 10 bases. CDR3 size: 16 residues. CDR1 and CDR2 from the germline V gene are LGHDT and YNNKEL (reference sequence). J lost 2 bases, V lost 0 bases, and 4 bases had no gene match. CDR3 protein: CASSQDGGTGAYEQYF. The DNA of the CDR3 is TGTGCCAGCAGCCAAGATGGCGGGACAGGGGCCTACGAGCAGTACTTC.

This chain links TRBV16 with TRBJ2-7; TRBD1 might be the D (6 bases). The CDR3 extends over 16 amino acids. V lost 1 base, J lost 2 bases, and 15 bases lay in between. CDR1 and CDR2 from the germline V gene are KGHSY and FQNENV. The CDR3 nucleotides are TGTGCCAGCAGCCAATTTCAGGGGTCCTCTCCCTACGAGCAGTACTTC. It yields the protein CASSQFQGSSPYEQYF.

V is TRBV27 and J is TRBJ2-2; no firm D call. V gave up 3 bases and J gave up 0 bases, with 11 bases separating them. This CDR3 is built from 16 residues. CDR1 and CDR2 (germline): MNHEY, SMNVEV (reference sequence). This CDR3 is CASSLAPGANTGELFF. In DNA, the CDR3 is TGTGCCAGCAGTTTGGCTCCCGGCGCGAACACCGGGGAGCTGTTTTTT.

V usage is TRBV12-3 or TRBV12-4 and J usage is TRBJ1-1; D not certain. Trimming removed 5 bases from V and 14 bases from J, with 15 bases in between. This CDR3 has 11 amino acids. CDR3 in amino acids: CASSPTLEKFF. The CDR3 nucleotides read TGTGCCAGCAGTCCAACCCTCGAGAAGTTCTTT.

The chain has TRBV29-1 and TRBJ2-4; D may be TRBD1 or TRBD2 (5 bases each). CDR3 length equals 11 residues. V lost 3 bases and J lost 9, with 9 bases in between. The germline V gene has CDR1 SQVTM and CDR2 ANQGSEA. CDR3 in DNA: TGCAGCGTTGACGAGGGGCTCATTCAGTACTTC. Its translation: CSVDEGLIQYF.

The V call is TRBV3-1 (or the pseudogene TRBV3-2), the J call TRBJ1-1; D is ambiguous. Between the trimmed V and J ends, which lost 4 bases and 5 bases, there was a span of 8 bases. This CDR3 contains 12 residues. The V gene's germline CDR1 is LGHDT and CDR2 YNNKEL (reference sequence). The DNA for the CDR3 is TGTGCCAGCAGCCGGCAGACGACTGAAGCTTTCTTT. This translates into CASSRQTTEAFF.

The rearrangement links TRBV6-2 or TRBV6-3 to TRBJ2-7, with D unclear. Trimming removed 3 bases from V and 3 bases from J, with 9 bases in between. CDR3 size: 13 residues. CDR1 is MNHEY and CDR2 is SVGEGT in the germline V gene. DNA of the CDR3: TGTGCCAGCAGTTATTCCGACATCTACGAGCAGTACTTC. As protein: CASSYSDIYEQYF.